This T cell receptor (beta chain) was captured in a study of cytomegalovirus exposure and HLA in healthy donors. Primers: 60 Vbeta forward and 13 Jbeta reverse. Measured with immunoSEQ multiplex PCR; TCRdb has only the in-frame clones, and not every one. The sample has under 250,000 clones; around four fifths are singletons. Findings and limits, study-wide: A later analysis found common viral pathogens apparently linked to several of the most significant clusters. The investigators catalogued 150 to 200 TCR beta chains as cytomegalovirus-associated. An Asian-associated ancestry cluster reportedly showed fewer N-insertions than the roughly 670-donor mean in a later analysis.

CDR3 length equals 15 residues. CDR1 is MNHEY, CDR2 SVGAGI, per germline. Trimming took 6 bases from V and 7 from J; bases not matched to a gene: 13. Regarding this clone: Its antigen is undetermined.

Those who donated were healthy bone marrow donors. The TCR sequence derives from a male donor in good health and CMV-seronegative. This chain links TRBV6-5 with TRBJ2-7; 9 positions match TRBD2. The specimen was PBMCs. The CDR3 sequence: CASRGSLAGRAEQYF. CDR3 sequence (DNA): TGTGCCAGCAGGGGATCACTAGCGGGCCGGGCAGAGCAGTACTTC.